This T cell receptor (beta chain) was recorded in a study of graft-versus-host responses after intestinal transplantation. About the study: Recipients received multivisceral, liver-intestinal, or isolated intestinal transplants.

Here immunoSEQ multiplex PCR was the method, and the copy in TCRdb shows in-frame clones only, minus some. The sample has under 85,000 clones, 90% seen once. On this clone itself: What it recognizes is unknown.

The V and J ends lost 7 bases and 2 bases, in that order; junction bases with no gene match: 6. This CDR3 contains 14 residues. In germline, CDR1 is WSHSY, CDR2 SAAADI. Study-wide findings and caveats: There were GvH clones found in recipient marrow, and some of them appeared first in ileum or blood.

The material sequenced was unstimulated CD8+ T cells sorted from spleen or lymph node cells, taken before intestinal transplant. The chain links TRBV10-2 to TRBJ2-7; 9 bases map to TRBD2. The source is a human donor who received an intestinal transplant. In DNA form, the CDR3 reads TGCGCCAGCACGTCGACTAGCGGAGCCTACGAGCAGTACTTC. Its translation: CASTSTSGAYEQYF.